This T cell receptor (beta chain) emerged from a study of glioma-infiltrating T cells after dendritic cell vaccination listed by TCRdb under 2016. Study-wide context: A cohort of roughly 15 glioblastoma patients from Phase I and II dendritic cell vaccination trials was included, of whom 9 were newly diagnosed and 6 had recurrent disease. Between about 2002 and 2012, patients were given autologous tumor lysate-pulsed dendritic cell vaccination. The vaccine consisted of monocyte-derived dendritic cells cultured approximately 7 days with IL-4 and GM-CSF, then pulsed overnight with autologous tumor lysate. Each patient got three intradermal injections of the dendritic cell vaccine, spaced at biweekly intervals, in the arm below the axilla. Tumor-infiltrating lymphocyte content was quantified and tumor and blood repertoires were compared in dendritic cell-vaccinated glioblastoma patients by deep sequencing of TCR beta CDR3 regions. Survival after dendritic cell vaccination was correlated with TCR sequencing metrics, such as TIL content and the overlap between tumor and blood repertoires.

Based on the germline V gene, the CDR1 and CDR2 sequences are SGHRS and YFSETQ. Trimming at the junction amounts to 6 bases on V and 4 bases on J, and the germline ends lie 21 bases apart. The CDR3 holds 16 amino acids from the cysteine to the phenylalanine. The CDR3 DNA has 48 bases and is translated from base 1. For this clone: Its antigen is not yet known. Base qualities are not provided; no much larger clone lies one nucleotide away.

The immunoSEQ assay amplified TCRB CDR3 regions from 2 micrograms of genomic DNA, or from all available DNA when less than that amount was available. For multiplex PCR, 60 forward primers for TCR V beta segments and 13 reverse primers for J beta segments were used. To estimate reads per starting template, synthetic control templates were spiked into each sample at limiting dilution. Reads of 87 bp were generated by sequencing on the Illumina HiSeq System. In the source study's methods: To remove PCR and sequencing errors, closely related sequences were merged with a nearest neighbor algorithm. TCR overlap was defined as the percentage of unique tumor TCR beta sequences that were also present in the same patient's peripheral blood. The immuneACCESS repertoire file appears here via TCRdb, limited to in-frame rearrangements. These files lack a portion of the clones; in checked studies, under half of the deficit traces to unresolved V genes, and the cause of the others is not known. For V, J and clone size, that table is used; D and trimming come from the DNA. The sample table contains tens of thousands of clones; only one count was recorded for roughly 91% of them. About 2.2% of the sample rests with the top ten.

The time point label corresponds to: after dendritic cell vaccination, including at tumor progression/relapse. Patients were selected on the basis of adequate residual fresh-frozen tumor tissue and more than two years of available survival data. An isocitrate dehydrogenase mutation was not carried by any of the glioblastoma patients, although molecular status was otherwise variable. PBMC collection took place before vaccination, two weeks after the third vaccination, and at tumor progression if progression occurred. Genomic DNA was extracted with the Qiagen DNeasy Blood extraction Kit. The study at large found these results: The cohort was small and heterogeneous, and full blood and tumor sets were available for few patients, with initial-recurrent tumor pairs available for even fewer patients. The three-group TCR overlap response model was characterized as speculative, and prospective validation of the model was stated to be required. After dendritic cell vaccination, a higher estimated pretreatment TIL content predicted longer time to progression and longer overall survival. No direct relationship between TCR clonality and survival was found, suggesting a diverse polyclonal response may matter.

This TCR was sampled from a human donor with glioblastoma. The chain joins TRBV5-1 to TRBJ2-3; TRBD2 is possibly the D segment (6 matching bases). The material sequenced was blood, taken after dendritic cell vaccination. The DNA sequence is TGCGCCAGCATGGGTGCGGGGAGTAGTAGGGCAGATACGCAGTATTTT. Its translation is CASMGAGSSRADTQYF.